This TCR beta chain was profiled in a study of blood T cell repertoires in COVID-19. Study details: Some COVID-19 samples were acute and others convalescent; all came from the United States, Italy and Spain. T cells, B-cell-depleted T cells, or PBMCs provided the cDNA or gDNA that served as material.

From germline, CDR1 is LGHNA and CDR2 YSLEER. Losses at the gene ends were 2 bases for V and 4 bases for J; bases not matched to a gene: 12. The CDR3 is 19 residues long. Authors' data handling: Nucleated cell number was recorded as an estimate derived from reference gene primer amplification. The method was immunoSEQ multiplex PCR; TCRdb's version includes in-frame clones alone and lacks a portion of them. That table is the source of V, J and clone size, and D and trimming were worked out from the DNA. The sample yields about 370,000 clones, 89% seen once. While infection was still active, Seattle patients were enrolled and then followed longitudinally.

Source material: peripheral blood. The chain recombines TRBV4-3 with TRBJ2-1; 12 positions match TRBD2. The sequence was collected from a woman in her 30s with COVID-19, enrolled during active disease. This chain's CDR3 is CASSQPTSGGPKTYNEQFF. CDR3 sequence (DNA): TGCGCCAGCAGCCAACCGACTAGCGGGGGACCTAAAACTTACAATGAGCAGTTCTTC.